Below, one T cell receptor beta chain is given with its context. Its antigen is unknown. It has no much larger one-base neighbor in the sample; base qualities were not kept. What the time point label conveys for this sample: progressive disease on ibrutinib. For TCR beta library preparation, 1.5 to 2.5 micrograms of genomic DNA were extracted from the cryopreserved PBMCs. Longitudinal blood samples from CLL patients receiving ibrutinib monotherapy were subjected to high-throughput TCR beta sequencing. The patients took part in an open-label, single-center phase 2 trial of ibrutinib monotherapy. The data originate from a study of cytotoxic CD8 clonotypes in ibrutinib-treated CLL (dated by TCRdb to the early 2020s). For the study in its entirety: The cohort included roughly 15 treatment-naive and about a dozen relapsed/refractory patients; about 18 were IGHV unmutated. Partial responses were observed in approximately 24 patients and complete responses in 2; after a median follow-up of roughly 62 months, remission was maintained in approximately 14 patients and progression was observed in some twelve. On average, each sample had roughly 260,000 productive templates and roughly 95,000 productive rearrangements. Patients were still on ibrutinib when every remission and progressive disease sample was collected. Samples at response were collected after a median of roughly 13 months of treatment, with a range of roughly 6 to 40 months. Cryopreserved peripheral blood mononuclear cells were obtained before treatment, at response, and at either sustained remission or disease progression. Of the approximately 86 participants in the trial, roughly 26 had longitudinal samples available.

The full study reports these points: Public clonotypes were rare and either shrank or stayed stable during treatment, and the rise in clonality at ibrutinib response reflected expansion of private clonotypes. Sampling times were not matched between patients in sustained remission and patients whose disease was progressing, and lymph node repertoires were not examined. Clonality increased at ibrutinib response, stayed stable in sustained remission, and fell back toward baseline at progression. Baseline clonality was found to be higher than that of age-matched healthy donors and was strongly correlated with circulating CD8+ T-cell counts.

On a MiSeq, deep resolution sequencing aimed for a depth between 1 in 1 million and 1 in 200,000 T cells, with each clonotype covered approximately 9.8x on average. The immunoSEQ hsTCRB Kit was used to generate the TCR beta libraries. As for how the authors treated the data: The data were analyzed with ImmunoSEQ Analyzer and ImmunoSEQ Data Assistant, and V, D and J gene assignments followed IMGT definitions. Clonality, which ranges from 0 to 1, was calculated as one minus the normalized Shannon entropy of productive rearrangement frequencies. Public clonotype analysis was restricted to overrepresented clonotypes comprising at least 0.05% of each patient's repertoire. Approximately 12 repertoires from age-matched healthy donors, obtained from immuneACCESS, served as clonality controls. This immuneACCESS table, as held by TCRdb, lists in-frame sequences with V and J called but not all clones. Of the missing ones, under half trace to an unresolved V gene in checked studies; the others have no known cause. V, J and clone size reflect that table, while D and trimming were determined from the DNA. This sample lists tens of thousands of clones; about 70% were detected once. The ten largest clones take up 10% of the sample.

V ends up 2 bases short and J 4 bases short, with an unmatched junction base count of 2. The CDR3 spans 13 residues, from the cysteine through the phenylalanine. Just the 39-base CDR3 DNA is kept, in frame starting at base 1. CDR1 GTSNPN and CDR2 SVGIG are derived from the germline V gene (reference sequence). The material sequenced was PBMCs, taken at disease progression, from a patient treated with ibrutinib. This sequence was found in a human donor with chronic lymphocytic leukemia. Recombination joined TRBV30 with TRBJ1-1, with 9 bases matching TRBD1. The nucleotide sequence is TGTGCCTGGAGTACGGGACAGGGCACTGAAGCTTTCTTT. It encodes CAWSTGQGTEAFF.